Listed here is a single T cell receptor beta chain. This sample was included in a study of blood T cell repertoires in COVID-19. Measured with immunoSEQ multiplex PCR; TCRdb has only the in-frame clones, and not every one. This sample has some 180,000 clones; 83% occur once, and the top ten carry around 19%. Germline V gene sequence: CDR1 MNHEY, CDR2 SVGAGI. Trimming took 8 bases from V and 5 from J, leaving 12 bases between them. The CDR3 spans 12 residues. Specimen: peripheral blood. The clonotype comes from a woman in her 70s who had recovered from COVID-19. This sequence joins TRBV6-5 and TRBJ1-2; D is unclear. The CDR3 sequence is CASSGSFYGYTF. Written as DNA, the CDR3 is TGTGCCAGCTCCGGTAGCTTTTATGGCTACACCTTC.